This T cell receptor (beta chain) was captured by sequencing in a study of blood T cell repertoires in COVID-19. As for the study in general: COVID-19 samples collected from the United States, Italy and Spain covered acute and convalescent phases.

Measured with immunoSEQ multiplex PCR; TCRdb has only the in-frame clones, and not every one. This table holds 95,000 to 150,000 clones, about 88% found once. The V gene's germline CDR1 is SGHNT and CDR2 YYREEE (reference sequence). V gave up 2 bases and J gave up 6 bases, with 15 bases separating them. The CDR3 is 15 residues long. The source is a woman older than 75 with acute or convalescent COVID-19. The chain recombines TRBV5-4 with TRBJ2-1; a weak D match, TRBD2 (6 bases). Sequenced input: peripheral blood. The DNA for the CDR3 is TGTGCCAGCAGCTTAAGGCGGGACGGCATCAATGAGCAGTTCTTC. The encoded protein is CASSLRRDGINEQFF.